This TCR beta chain was identified in a study of beta chain features in type 1 diabetes. At the level of the study: Sorted cells examined across all samples numbered roughly 100 million. Broader study findings: Among patients with Type 1 diabetes, TCRB CDR3s were moderately but significantly shorter in every one of the four CD4+ subsets.

In the case of this clone: Antigen: not known.

Germline assignment: CDR1 SEHNR and CDR2 FQNEAQ (reference sequence). The CDR3 spans 14 residues. Trimming took off 3 bases at V and 4 bases at J, with 10 bases between the two ends. The sequenced template was cDNA made from the entire isolated RNA. Sequencing of naive, central memory and regulatory T cell samples gave an average of approximately 3.5 million reads. Sequencing used immunoSEQ multiplex PCR; TCRdb keeps in-frame clones, though not all of them. The sample yields hundreds of thousands of clones, 10% to 15% seen once. The genes are TRBV7-9 and TRBJ2-1; unclear D gene. This clonotype was sampled from a man aged 18 to 29 in good health. The sequenced sample consisted of naive CD4+ T cells from blood. The CDR3 region has the DNA TGTGCCAGCAGCTTTCCGACTCCATACAATGAGCAGTTCTTC. Its translation is CASSFPTPYNEQFF.